This T cell receptor (beta chain) was identified during a study of preoperative IRX-2 immunotherapy in early breast cancer. As to treatment: preoperative locoregional IRX-2 cytokine immunotherapy. Preoperative locoregional IRX-2 cytokine immunotherapy was tested in the phase Ib source study. There are 16 residues in the CDR3. Repertoires were generated with immunoSEQ multiplex PCR, while TCRdb's copy carries only in-frame clones and drops some. This table has 95,000 to 100,000 clones, roughly 85% appearing once. Sequences were derived from tumor tissue, sampled after IRX-2 immunotherapy. V gene TRBV1 combines with J gene TRBJ2-3; TRBD2 is the table's D call and was not checked against the DNA. TRBV1 is flagged as a pseudogene. The sequence derives from a human donor with breast cancer. This CDR3 is CASSPGPGTSTDTQYF. DNA for the CDR3: TGCGCCAGCAGCCCCGGACCAGGGACTAGCACAGATACGCAGTATTTT.